This TCR beta chain was retrieved from a study of blood T cell repertoires in COVID-19. Study background: COVID-19 samples, acute and convalescent, were from the United States, Italy and Spain. PBMCs, B-cell-depleted T cells, or T cells provided the cDNA or gDNA that made up the material.

In the authors' methods: Reference gene primer amplification yielded estimated nucleated cell counts. TCRdb's table, derived via immunoSEQ multiplex PCR, lists solely in-frame clones and lacks some. V and J calls and clone size are given by that table; D and trimming were obtained from the DNA. The sample holds 150,000 to 200,000 clones; 80% to 90% are singletons and the top ten take over 7%. This clone has just a few counts. The sequence came from a man in his fifties or sixties with active or convalescent COVID-19. Sequenced material: peripheral blood.

CDR3 sequence reads: CASSQESVGYTF. DNA for the CDR3: TGTGCCAGCAGCCAAGAGTCCGTTGGCTACACCTTC. The chain has TRBV3-1 (or the pseudogene TRBV3-2) and TRBJ1-2; no definite D call. CDR1 and CDR2 (germline): LGHDT, YNNKEL (reference sequence). The CDR3 is 12 amino acids. Trimming pared 0 bases from V and 7 bases from J, leaving 6 bases between.